Included here is one TCR beta chain sequence, with context. The antigen remains undetermined. RNA transcripts gave rise to amplified TCR beta CDR3 regions. First-round RT-PCR with HTBI primers amplified the TCR CDR3 region. TCRdb called the multiplex PCR reads again in MiXCR, with one record for every CDR3 protein. The sample lists roughly 700,000 distinct CDR3 sequences; roughly 17% were seen once. The CDR3 extends over 13 amino acids. Per the germline V gene, CDR1 is SGHDT and CDR2 is YYEEEE. V was pared by 6 bases and J by 3 bases, with 3 bases of the junction left unmatched. The sample comes from a study of T cells in Graves' hyperthyroidism and ophthalmopathy. Study-wide results and caveats: Appearing also in blood were most of the thyroid clonotypes expanded above 0.001. Prediction of ophthalmopathy progression came a median roughly 6.4 months pre-onset.

The sample consisted of blood. The receptor comes from a man aged 50-60 years with Graves' hyperthyroidism. V is TRBV5-6 and J is TRBJ2-1; TRBD2 matches at 7 bases. This CDR3 reads CASTTSDYNEQFF. DNA of the CDR3: TGTGCCAGCACCACTAGCGACTACAATGAGCAGTTCTTC.